This passage covers 21 T cell receptor beta chains from one sample sequenced in a study of blood T cell repertoires in COVID-19. The assay was immunoSEQ multiplex PCR, and TCRdb's table has in-frame clones only and misses some. Here the sample spans approximately 150,000 clones, approximately 90% being singletons. Input material: peripheral blood. These receptors were taken from a man aged 50 to 60 who had recovered from COVID-19.

The chain has TRBV5-1 and TRBJ2-3, with D possibly matching TRBD1 (5 bases). Trimming cost V 4 bases and J 0 bases, with 12 bases left between them. Germline V gives CDR1 SGHRS, CDR2 YFSETQ. CDR3 length: 15 residues. In DNA, the CDR3 is TGCGCCAGCAGCACCTCAGGGTTTAGCACAGATACGCAGTATTTT. As protein: CASSTSGFSTDTQYF.

V usage is TRBV6-2 or TRBV6-3 and J usage is TRBJ2-7, with 9 bases that match TRBD2. The junction had 8 bases not matched to a gene; V was cut back by 4 bases and J by 7 bases. Germline-derived CDR1 and CDR2 are MNHEY and SVGEGT. The CDR3 sequence is 14 residues long. The CDR3: CASSSAGGPGEQYF. Here the CDR3 DNA reads TGTGCCAGCAGTTCTGCGGGAGGGCCGGGGGAGCAGTACTTC.

The chain employs TRBV7-3 and TRBJ2-3; 9 bases fit TRBD2. V lost 5 bases and J lost 4; bases outside the gene matches: 16. The CDR3 covers 18 residues. Germline CDR1 and CDR2: SGHTA and FQGTGA. The CDR3 sequence: CASSQRAPGTSSADTQYF. Written as DNA, the CDR3 is TGTGCCAGCAGCCAACGTGCCCCCGGGACTAGCAGCGCAGATACGCAGTATTTT.

The J gene is TRBJ2-7, the V gene TRBV11-2; TRBD1 agrees at 12 bases. Germline CDR1 SGHAT, CDR2 FQNNGV. Germline trimming cut 8 bases from V and 6 bases from J; bases unmatched to any gene: 8. The CDR3 has 14 residues. The CDR3 region is CASSTGTGGREQYF. The CDR3 nucleotides are TGTGCCAGCTCTACCGGGACAGGGGGCCGCGAGCAGTACTTC.

The gene calls are TRBV28 and TRBJ1-3, with D perhaps matching TRBD1 (5 bases). V lost 6 bases to trimming and J lost 1 base, with 13 bases between them. The CDR3 length is 15 residues. Germline V lookup: CDR1 MDHEN, CDR2 SYDVKM. This CDR3 reads CASSLGLRSGNTIYF. CDR3 in DNA: TGTGCCAGCAGCCTGGGACTGAGATCTGGAAACACCATATATTTT.

This chain uses TRBV12-3 or TRBV12-4 with TRBJ1-6; no firm D call. This CDR3 region has 12 residues. V lost 9 bases and J 10 bases, leaving 13 bases between the germline ends. The CDR3 region has the DNA TGTGCCAGTAGCATGACCGCGTCACCCCTCCACTTT. Encoded protein: CASSMTASPLHF.

This sequence joins TRBV7-3 and TRBJ1-2; 10 bases align to TRBD1. The CDR3 runs 15 residues. Trimming removed 4 bases from V and 9 bases from J; junction bases left unmatched: 11. In germline, CDR1 is SGHTA, CDR2 FQGTGA. In DNA, the CDR3 is TGTGCCAGCAGCTCGGGACAGGGGCAACTCAGGCGCTACACCTTC. It yields the protein CASSSGQGQLRRYTF.

CDR3 loop: CASSWTLQETQYF. In DNA, the CDR3 is TGTGCCAGCAGCTGGACACTTCAAGAGACCCAGTACTTC. J is TRBJ2-5 and V is TRBV7-8; TRBD1 is a possible D gene (5 bases). There are 13 residues in the CDR3. The V gene's germline CDR1 is SGHVS and CDR2 FQNEAQ. Trimming removed 4 bases at V and 2 bases at J, with 8 bases between.

The chain carries TRBV5-1 and TRBJ2-5, with D maybe TRBD2 (6 bases). Trimming pared 0 bases from V and 3 bases from J, leaving 6 bases between. In germline, CDR1 is SGHRS, CDR2 YFSETQ. The CDR3 extends over 13 amino acids. CDR3 sequence: CASSLVAEETQYF. CDR3 DNA sequence: TGCGCCAGCAGCTTGGTAGCGGAAGAGACCCAGTACTTC.

CDR3: CASSVVAGETQYF. In nucleotides, the CDR3 is TGTGCCAGCAGCGTAGTAGCCGGGGAGACCCAGTACTTC. The chain uses TRBV9 and TRBJ2-5; D is unresolved. Deletions cut 0 bases from V and 5 bases from J, with 8 bases between. The CDR3 totals 13 residues. Germline-derived CDR1 and CDR2 are SGDLS and YYNGEE.

The chain couples TRBV10-3 to TRBJ1-1; D is perhaps TRBD1 (5 bases). Per germline, CDR1 ENHRY and CDR2 SYGVKD. The CDR3 contains 13 residues. The ends were cut back, 6 bases at V and 5 bases at J, with 13 bases in the middle. The CDR3 sequence is CAISPNRGTEAFF. The DNA of the CDR3 is TGTGCCATCAGCCCCAATAGGGGAACTGAAGCTTTCTTT.

The rearrangement uses TRBV18 and TRBJ2-5; TRBD2 aligns across 9 bases. Germline V gene data show CDR1 as KGHSH and CDR2 as LQKENI. This CDR3 spans 15 amino acids. Unmatched junction bases numbered 6, after V lost 3 bases and J lost 4 bases. The CDR3 region is CASSPIAGAGETQYF. CDR3 bases: TGTGCCAGCTCACCCATAGCGGGAGCTGGAGAGACCCAGTACTTC.

This clone was seen a handful of times. The V and J genes are TRBV9 and TRBJ2-7; TRBD2 matches at 8 bases. Trimming took 3 bases from V and 0 from J; bases not matched to a gene: 8. CDR3 length: 16 amino acids. Germline V gene lookup returns CDR1 SGDLS and CDR2 YYNGEE. The CDR3 reads CASSERGGPSSYEQYF. The CDR3 DNA reads TGTGCCAGCAGCGAACGCGGGGGGCCGAGCTCCTACGAGCAGTACTTC.

The genes are TRBV28 and TRBJ1-5; D gene unclear. The CDR3 is 13 amino acids. Germline CDR1 reads MDHEN; CDR2 reads SYDVKM. Trimming took 2 bases from V and 11 from J, leaving 13 bases between them. CDR3 DNA sequence: TGTGCCAGCAGTTTAAACGGTGGGGAGGCCCAGCATTTT. Translating gives CASSLNGGEAQHF.

The count of this clone is one. This chain joins TRBV20-1 and TRBJ1-4; a possible D gene is TRBD1 (5 bases). The CDR3 contains 12 residues. Germline CDR1 and CDR2: DFQATT and SNEGSKA (reference sequence). V lost 3 bases to trimming and J lost 4 bases, with 6 bases between them. The CDR3 coding sequence is TGCAGTGCTAGTAGGGGTAATGAAAAACTGTTTTTT. It encodes CSASRGNEKLFF.

The chain combines TRBV6-4 with TRBJ2-1; 13 bases are shared with TRBD2. Looked up from germline, CDR1 is MRHNA and CDR2 is SNTAGT. CDR3 size: 16 residues. The V and J ends lost 4 bases and 0 bases, in that order; junction bases with no gene match: 0. The CDR3 loop is CASSGTSGSSYNEQFF. CDR3 coding DNA: TGTGCCAGCAGTGGGACTAGCGGGAGCTCCTACAATGAGCAGTTCTTC.

This clone was counted only a few times. V is TRBV20-1 and J is TRBJ1-5, with TRBD1 matching 9 bases. Trimming took 3 bases from V and 6 from J; bases not matched to a gene: 9. The CDR3 has 15 residues. From germline, CDR1 is DFQATT and CDR2 SNEGSKA (reference sequence). The CDR3 region has the DNA TGCAGTGCTAGTCCGGGGCTGGACAGGGGTCAGCCCCAGCATTTT. Its protein is CSASPGLDRGQPQHF.

Turning to this clone: One end of the junction does not line up with germline, which may come from a read error. The J gene is TRBJ1-3, the V gene TRBV29-1; the match to TRBD1 covers 10 bases. The CDR3 is 12 residues long. CDR1 and CDR2 (germline): SQVTM, ANQGSEA. CDR3 sequence reads: CSVHSAGTGATF. As DNA, the CDR3 is TGCAGCGTCCATTCCGCGGGGACAGGGGCTACTTTT.

For the CDR3, the DNA is TGTGCCAGCAGTCCGACAGGGGGTCGAGTGGAGACCCAGTACTTC. Translated: CASSPTGGRVETQYF. The chain links TRBV2 to TRBJ2-5; 9 bases agree with TRBD1. V trimming: 5 bases; J trimming: 5 bases; junction bases outside the gene matches: 9. The CDR3 has 15 amino acids. Germline V gene sequence: CDR1 SNHLY, CDR2 FYNNEI. The full variable domain, its missing parts supplied by reference TRBV2 and TRBJ2-5, is EPEVTQTPSHQVTQMGQEVILRCVPISNHLYFYWYRQILGQKVEFLVSFYNNEISEKSEIFDDQFSVERPDGSNFTLKIRSTKLEDSAMYFCASSPTGGRVETQYFGPGTRLLVL.

The chain combines TRBV7-9 with TRBJ2-7; 8 bases are a match to TRBD1. There are 15 residues in the CDR3. The V gene end was trimmed by 4 bases and the J gene end by 3 bases; junction bases not matched to a gene: 8. Germline V lookup: CDR1 SEHNR, CDR2 FQNEAQ (reference sequence). The CDR3 nucleotides are TGTGCCAGCAGCTCCCGACAGGGGCGGGGCTACGAGCAGTACTTC. Protein: CASSSRQGRGYEQYF.

This clone was seen a handful of times. The chain is built from TRBV15 and TRBJ1-3; D might be TRBD1 (5 bases). V lost 0 bases and J 4 bases, leaving 10 bases between the germline ends. CDR3 length equals 15 residues. The germline CDR1 and CDR2 sequences are LNHNV and YYDKDF (reference sequence). The CDR3 protein is CATSRDRASGNTIYF. CDR3 sequence (DNA): TGTGCCACCAGCAGAGACAGGGCATCGGGAAACACCATATATTTT.